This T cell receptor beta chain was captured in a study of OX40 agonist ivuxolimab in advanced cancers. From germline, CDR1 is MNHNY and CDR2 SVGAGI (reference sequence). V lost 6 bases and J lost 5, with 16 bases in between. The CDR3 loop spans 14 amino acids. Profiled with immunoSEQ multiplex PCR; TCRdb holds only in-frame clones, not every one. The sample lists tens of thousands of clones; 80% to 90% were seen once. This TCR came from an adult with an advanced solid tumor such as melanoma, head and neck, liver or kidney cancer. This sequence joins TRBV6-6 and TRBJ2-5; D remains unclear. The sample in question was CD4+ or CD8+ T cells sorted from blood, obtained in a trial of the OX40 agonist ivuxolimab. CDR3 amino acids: CASSPRALGETQYF. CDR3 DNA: TGTGCCAGCAGCCCGAGAGCCCTCGGCGAGACCCAGTACTTC.